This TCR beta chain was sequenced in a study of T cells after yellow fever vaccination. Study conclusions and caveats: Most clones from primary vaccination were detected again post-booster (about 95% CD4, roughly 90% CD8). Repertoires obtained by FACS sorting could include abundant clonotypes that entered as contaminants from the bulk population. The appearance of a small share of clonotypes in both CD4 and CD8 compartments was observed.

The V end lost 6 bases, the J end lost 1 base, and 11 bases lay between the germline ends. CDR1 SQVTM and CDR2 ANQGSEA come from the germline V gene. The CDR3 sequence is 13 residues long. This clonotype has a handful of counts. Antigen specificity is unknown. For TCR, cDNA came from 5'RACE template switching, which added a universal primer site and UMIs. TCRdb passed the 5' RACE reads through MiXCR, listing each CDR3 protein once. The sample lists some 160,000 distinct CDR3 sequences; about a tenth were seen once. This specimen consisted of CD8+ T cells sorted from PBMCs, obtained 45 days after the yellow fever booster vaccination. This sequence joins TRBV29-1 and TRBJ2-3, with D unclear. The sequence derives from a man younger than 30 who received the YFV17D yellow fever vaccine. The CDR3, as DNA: TGCAGCGTCCCCGTTTGGGGCACAGATACGCAGTATTTT. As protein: CSVPVWGTDTQYF.